This TCR beta chain was sequenced for a study of T cell changes during pregnancy in multiple sclerosis. This clone is a singleton in its sample. Generated by immunoSEQ multiplex PCR, the TCRdb table keeps only in-frame clones and is missing some. Among 35,000 to 55,000 clones listed, around 95% were seen once. The CDR3 is 15 amino acids. The germline V gene has CDR1 LGHNA and CDR2 YNFKEQ. The J segment lost 5 bases and the V segment lost 1 base, leaving 4 bases of the junction unmatched. This TCR derives from a female donor with multiple sclerosis, enrolled in a pregnancy study. Sequencing was performed on CD8+ T cells from peripheral blood mononuclear cells, taken after pregnancy. The J gene is TRBJ2-1, the V gene TRBV4-2, with 8 bases matching TRBD2. The CDR3 region is CASSQVTGGDNEQFF. CDR3 DNA sequence: TGTGCCAGCAGCCAAGTGACGGGAGGGGACAATGAGCAGTTCTTC.